These 8 T cell receptor beta chains were sequenced from one sample in a study of blood T cell repertoires in COVID-19. Profiling relied on immunoSEQ multiplex PCR, and the TCRdb table lists in-frame clones only, not all of them. In the table there are roughly 330,000 clones, 86% of which are singletons. What was sequenced was PBMCs or T cells enriched from blood (not recorded which). These receptors were taken from a woman aged 18 to 35 who had recovered from COVID-19.

The rearrangement uses TRBV30 and TRBJ1-1, with a weak D call TRBD1 (5 bases). The CDR3 spans 13 residues. Trimming shortened V by 3 bases and J by 9 bases, and 17 bases separated the two germline ends. Germline V lookup: CDR1 GTSNPN, CDR2 SVGIG (reference sequence). The CDR3 sequence is CAWRVSGGSKAFF. The CDR3 region has the DNA TGTGCCTGGAGGGTCTCGGGGGGATCGAAAGCTTTCTTT.

The chain joins TRBV2 to TRBJ1-4; 9 bases match TRBD1. This CDR3 has 17 amino acids. The germline CDR1 and CDR2 sequences are SNHLY and FYNNEI. V was pared by 7 bases and J by 8 bases, with 17 bases of the junction left unmatched. CDR3 residues: CASNLDRGGSILEKLFF. Written as DNA, the CDR3 is TGTGCCAGCAATTTGGACAGGGGTGGTTCAATTTTGGAAAAACTGTTTTTT.

The genes are TRBV5-4 and TRBJ2-7, with D possibly being TRBD1 (6 bases). Trimming cost V 1 base and J 2 bases, with 7 bases left between them. Germline V gene lookup returns CDR1 SGHNT and CDR2 YYREEE (reference sequence). The CDR3 sequence is 13 residues long. Here the CDR3 reads CASSLKGAYEQYF. The CDR3 DNA reads TGTGCCAGCAGCTTGAAGGGGGCCTACGAGCAGTACTTC.

The rearrangement joins TRBV11-2 to TRBJ1-2; D perhaps matches TRBD1 (5 bases). The CDR3 spans 15 residues. The germline V gene has CDR1 SGHAT and CDR2 FQNNGV. V was pared by 5 bases and J by 8 bases, with 21 bases between. DNA of the CDR3: TGTGCCAGCAGCCCCCCCCGGGAGGGGTTAGAGGGCTACACCTTC. Translating it yields CASSPPREGLEGYTF.

This chain links TRBV11-2 with TRBJ2-2; D is perhaps TRBD1 (6 bases). The CDR3 length is 18 residues. The V end was cut by 5 bases, the J end by 1 base, with 20 bases between. The germline V gene encodes CDR1 SGHAT and CDR2 FQNNGV. CDR3 in DNA: TGTGCCAGCAGCGGCAGGGGTCCAGGGAGAGTGAACACCGGGGAGCTGTTTTTT. Its protein is CASSGRGPGRVNTGELFF.

The chain recombines TRBV9 with TRBJ1-1; TRBD1 aligns across 8 bases. V trimming: 3 bases; J trimming: 1 base; junction bases outside the gene matches: 5. The CDR3 sequence is 15 residues long. Germline assignment: CDR1 SGDLS and CDR2 YYNGEE. The CDR3 is CASSEYGTGNTEAFF. The CDR3 DNA reads as TGTGCCAGCAGCGAGTACGGGACAGGGAACACTGAAGCTTTCTTT.

The rearrangement joins TRBV7-9 to TRBJ2-2; 8 bases map to TRBD1. The trim removed 5 bases at V and 6 bases at J, leaving 8 bases unmatched. Per the germline V gene, CDR1 is SEHNR and CDR2 is FQNEAQ (reference sequence). This CDR3 region has 15 residues. In DNA, the CDR3 is TGTGCCAGCAGCCACCTCCTGACAGGGGCCGGGGAGCTGTTTTTT. It specifies CASSHLLTGAGELFF.

The chain links TRBV10-3 to TRBJ2-1, with D perhaps matching TRBD1 (6 bases). In germline, CDR1 is ENHRY, CDR2 SYGVKD. The V gene lost 0 bases and the J gene lost 7 bases, with 13 bases spanning the gap. CDR3 length equals 15 residues. The CDR3 loop is CAISESKGDRNEQFF. Here the CDR3 DNA reads TGTGCCATCAGTGAGTCGAAGGGGGATCGAAATGAGCAGTTCTTC.